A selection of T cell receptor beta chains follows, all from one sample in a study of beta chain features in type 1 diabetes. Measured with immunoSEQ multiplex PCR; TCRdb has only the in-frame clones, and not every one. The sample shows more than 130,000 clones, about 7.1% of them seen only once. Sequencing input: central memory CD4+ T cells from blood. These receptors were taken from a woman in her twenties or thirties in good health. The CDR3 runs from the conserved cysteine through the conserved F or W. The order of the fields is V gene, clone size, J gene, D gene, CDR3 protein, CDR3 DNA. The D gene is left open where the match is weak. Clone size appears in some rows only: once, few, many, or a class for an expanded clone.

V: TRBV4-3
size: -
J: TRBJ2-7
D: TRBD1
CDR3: CASSLRDSYLEQYF
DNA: TGCGCCAGCAGCCTACGGGACAGCTACCTGGAGCAGTACTTC

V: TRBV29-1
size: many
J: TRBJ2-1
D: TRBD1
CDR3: CSAGGTGYNEQFF
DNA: TGCAGCGCAGGGGGAACCGGTTACAATGAGCAGTTCTTC

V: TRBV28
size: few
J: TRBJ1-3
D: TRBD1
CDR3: CASSHGGQGISGNTIYF
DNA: TGTGCCAGCAGCCATGGGGGACAGGGGATCTCTGGAAACACCATATATTTT

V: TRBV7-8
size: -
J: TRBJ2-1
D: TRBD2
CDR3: CASSREGTRGNEQFF
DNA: TGTGCCAGCAGCCGAGAAGGGACTAGGGGCAATGAGCAGTTCTTC

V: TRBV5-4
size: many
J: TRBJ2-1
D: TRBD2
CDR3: CASSWTSGSRGDEQFF
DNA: TGTGCCAGCAGTTGGACTAGCGGGAGTCGGGGGGATGAGCAGTTCTTC

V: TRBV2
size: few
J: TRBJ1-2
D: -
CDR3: CASSDQGSNYGYTF
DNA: TGTGCCAGCAGTGATCAGGGGTCTAACTATGGCTACACCTTC

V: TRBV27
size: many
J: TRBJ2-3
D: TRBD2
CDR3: CASSPYRTSGDTQYF
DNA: TGTGCCAGCAGTCCATACAGGACTAGCGGAGATACGCAGTATTTT

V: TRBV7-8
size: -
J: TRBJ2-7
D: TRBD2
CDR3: CASSLGGGRALLDEQYF
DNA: TGTGCCAGCAGCTTAGGGGGCGGGAGGGCCCTTTTGGACGAGCAGTACTTC

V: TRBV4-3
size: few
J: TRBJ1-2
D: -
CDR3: CASSQETENYGYTF
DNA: TGCGCCAGCAGCCAAGAGACAGAAAACTATGGCTACACCTTC

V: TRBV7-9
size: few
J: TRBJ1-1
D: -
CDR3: CASRETTGNTEAFF
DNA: TGTGCCAGCAGGGAGACAACAGGGAACACTGAAGCTTTCTTT

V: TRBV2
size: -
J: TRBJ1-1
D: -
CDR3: CASSQIKNTEAFF
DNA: TGTGCCAGCAGTCAGATTAAGAACACTGAAGCTTTCTTT

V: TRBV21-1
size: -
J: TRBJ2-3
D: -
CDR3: CASSKAEGKGDTDTQYF
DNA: TGTGCCAGCAGCAAAGCCGAAGGCAAGGGAGACACAGATACGCAGTATTTT

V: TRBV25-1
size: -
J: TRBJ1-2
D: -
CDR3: CASSLRGGYGYTF
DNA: TGTGCCAGCAGCTTAAGGGGGGGATATGGCTACACCTTC

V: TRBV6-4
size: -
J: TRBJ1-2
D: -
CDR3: CASSDVVTGGYTF
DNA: TGTGCCAGCAGTGACGTGGTCACCGGTGGCTACACCTTC

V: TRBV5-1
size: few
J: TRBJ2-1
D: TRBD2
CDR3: CASSSSSGRLYNEQFF
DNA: TGCGCCAGCAGCTCCTCTAGCGGGAGGCTATACAATGAGCAGTTCTTC

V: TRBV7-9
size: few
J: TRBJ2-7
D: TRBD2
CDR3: CASSTRTSGLSYEQYF
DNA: TGTGCCAGCAGCACTCGAACTAGCGGACTCTCCTACGAGCAGTACTTC

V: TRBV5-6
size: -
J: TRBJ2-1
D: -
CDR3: CASSSGFYNEQFF
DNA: TGTGCCAGCAGCTCGGGGTTCTACAATGAGCAGTTCTTC

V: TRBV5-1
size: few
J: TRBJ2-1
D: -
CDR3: CASSFEGSYNEQFF
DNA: TGCGCCAGCAGCTTCGAGGGCTCCTACAATGAGCAGTTCTTC

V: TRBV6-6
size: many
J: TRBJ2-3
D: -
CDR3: CASSRKAATDTQYF
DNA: TGTGCCAGCAGCCGCAAAGCGGCCACAGATACGCAGTATTTT

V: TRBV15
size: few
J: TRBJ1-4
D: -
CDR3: CATSRGTDENEKLFF
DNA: TGTGCCACCAGCAGAGGGACAGACGAGAATGAAAAACTGTTTTTT

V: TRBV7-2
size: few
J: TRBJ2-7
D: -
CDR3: CASSGRTEISSYEQYF
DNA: TGTGCCAGCAGCGGACGGACAGAGATAAGCTCCTACGAGCAGTACTTC

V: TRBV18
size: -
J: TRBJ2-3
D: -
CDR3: CASSPPLVPRGTQYF
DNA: TGTGCCAGCTCACCACCCCTTGTCCCGCGGGGTACGCAGTATTTT

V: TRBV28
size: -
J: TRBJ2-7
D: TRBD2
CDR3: CASRTSASYEQYF
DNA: TGTGCCAGCAGGACTAGCGCCTCCTACGAGCAGTACTTC

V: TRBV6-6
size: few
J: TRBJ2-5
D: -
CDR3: CASSYRRVHQETQYF
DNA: TGTGCCAGCAGTTACCGCAGGGTACACCAAGAGACCCAGTACTTC

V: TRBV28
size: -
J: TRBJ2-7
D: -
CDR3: CASTEESAISYEQYF
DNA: TGTGCCAGCACAGAGGAGAGTGCTATCTCCTACGAGCAGTACTTC

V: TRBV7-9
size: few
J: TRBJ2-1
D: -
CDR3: CASSSPSGGFSYNEQFF
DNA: TGTGCCAGCAGCTCACCCTCTGGGGGCTTTTCTTACAATGAGCAGTTCTTC

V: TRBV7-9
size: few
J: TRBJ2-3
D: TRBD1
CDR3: CASRSRYDRATDTQYF
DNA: TGTGCCAGCAGATCTCGGTACGACAGGGCCACAGATACGCAGTATTTT

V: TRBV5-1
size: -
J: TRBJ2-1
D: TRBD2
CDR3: CASTASGSPYNEQFF
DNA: TGCGCCAGCACGGCTAGCGGGAGCCCTTACAATGAGCAGTTCTTC

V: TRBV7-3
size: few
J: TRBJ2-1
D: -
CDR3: CASSLYQGNEQFF
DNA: TGTGCCAGCAGCTTATATCAGGGGAATGAGCAGTTCTTC

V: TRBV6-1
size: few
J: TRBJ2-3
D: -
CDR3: CASSGRAGPGDTQYF
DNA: TGTGCCAGCAGTGGGCGGGCGGGGCCGGGGGATACGCAGTATTTT

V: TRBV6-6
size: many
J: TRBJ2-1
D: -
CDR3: CASSSIYNEQFF
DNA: TGTGCCAGCAGTTCCATCTACAATGAGCAGTTCTTC

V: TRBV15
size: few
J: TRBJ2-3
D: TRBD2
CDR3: CATSRDLGGSQVTDTQYF
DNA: TGTGCCACCAGCAGAGATTTGGGCGGGAGTCAAGTAACAGATACGCAGTATTTT

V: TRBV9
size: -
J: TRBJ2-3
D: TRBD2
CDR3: CASSPGLAVTDTQYF
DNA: TGTGCCAGCAGCCCGGGACTAGCGGTCACAGATACGCAGTATTTT

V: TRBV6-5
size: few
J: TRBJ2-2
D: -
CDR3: CASRERLGAGELFF
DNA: TGTGCCAGCAGGGAGCGACTAGGAGCGGGGGAGCTGTTTTTT

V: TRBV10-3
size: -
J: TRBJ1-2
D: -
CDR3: CATRQEYGYTF
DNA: TGTGCCACTCGACAGGAGTATGGCTACACCTTC

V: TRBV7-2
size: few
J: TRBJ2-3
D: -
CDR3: CASSLGAGAGTDTQYF
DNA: TGCGCCAGCAGCCTGGGGGCGGGAGCCGGCACAGATACGCAGTATTTT

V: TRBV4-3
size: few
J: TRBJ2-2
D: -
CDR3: CASSQDPDTGELFF
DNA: TGCGCCAGCAGCCAAGACCCGGACACCGGGGAGCTGTTTTTT

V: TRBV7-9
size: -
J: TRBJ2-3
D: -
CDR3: CASSQTGIRSTDTQYF
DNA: TGTGCCAGCAGCCAGACAGGAATCAGATCCACAGATACGCAGTATTTT

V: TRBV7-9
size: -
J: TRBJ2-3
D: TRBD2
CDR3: CASSARGLAGSGGTQYF
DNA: TGTGCCAGCAGCGCCCGAGGACTAGCGGGATCGGGTGGGACGCAGTATTTT

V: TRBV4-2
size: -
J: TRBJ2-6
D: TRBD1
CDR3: CASSPRQGYGANVLTF
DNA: TGTGCCAGCAGCCCCCGACAGGGGTACGGGGCCAACGTCCTGACTTTC

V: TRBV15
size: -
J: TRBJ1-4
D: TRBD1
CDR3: CATSRGLGTGESKLFF
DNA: TGTGCCACCAGCAGAGGGTTAGGGACAGGGGAATCAAAACTGTTTTTT

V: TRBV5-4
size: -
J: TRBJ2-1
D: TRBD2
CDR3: CASSQDSTREGNEQFF
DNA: TGTGCCAGCAGCCAAGATTCTACCCGGGAGGGGAATGAGCAGTTCTTC

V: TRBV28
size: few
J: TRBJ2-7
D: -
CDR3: CASRQRDSYEQYF
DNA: TGTGCCAGCAGACAACGGGACTCCTACGAGCAGTACTTC

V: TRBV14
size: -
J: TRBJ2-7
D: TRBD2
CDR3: CASSRAFGRAYEQYF
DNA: TGTGCCAGCAGCCGAGCCTTCGGGAGGGCTTACGAGCAGTACTTC

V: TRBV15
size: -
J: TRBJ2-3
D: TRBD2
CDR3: CATSRRPRLAGGVGTDTQYF
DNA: TGTGCCACCAGCAGGCGACCGAGACTAGCGGGGGGGGTGGGCACAGATACGCAGTATTTT

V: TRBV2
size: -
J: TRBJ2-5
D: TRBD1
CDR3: CASQIQGAGETQYF
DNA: TGTGCCAGTCAGATTCAGGGGGCAGGGGAGACCCAGTACTTC

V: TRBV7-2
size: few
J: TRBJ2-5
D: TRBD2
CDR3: CASSSRTGTSGSYQETQYF
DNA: TGTGCCAGCAGTTCGCGGACAGGGACTAGCGGGAGTTACCAAGAGACCCAGTACTTC

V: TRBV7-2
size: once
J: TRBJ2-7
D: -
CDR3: CASSLGMGRTYEQYF
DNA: TGTGCCAGCAGCTTGGGGATGGGGCGGACCTACGAGCAGTACTTC

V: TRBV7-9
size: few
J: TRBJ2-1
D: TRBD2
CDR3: CASSRRASGSSSYNEQFF
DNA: TGTGCCAGCAGCCGGCGGGCTAGCGGGTCGAGCTCCTACAATGAGCAGTTCTTC

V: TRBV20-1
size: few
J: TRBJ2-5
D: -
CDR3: CSVRFQETQYF
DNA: TGCAGTGTCAGGTTCCAAGAGACCCAGTACTTC